These 13 T cell receptor beta chains were all obtained from the same sample, sequenced in a study of regulatory T cells in long-lasting Graves disease listed by TCRdb under 2021. The library was prepared using multiplex PCR. This sample was sequenced with an Illumina HiSeq 4000. CDR3 regions were amplified by Arm-PCR with iRepertoire HTBI primers to construct TCR beta libraries. TCRdb ran its own pipeline on the public reads, namely fastp trimming at Q25 and MiXCR clone calling, and kept in-frame beta chains. Rows are unified per CDR3 protein, each entry keeping the most common DNA and genes. The sample records roughly 560,000 distinct CDR3 sequences, about 16% of which are singletons. The ten top clones hold 20% to 25% of the sample. What this sample's time point label stands for: newly diagnosed GD, antithyroid drugs for less than 3 months. RNA was extracted from PBMCs in TRIzol for both TCR sequencing and RNA sequencing.

These records were also assigned to another study, of T cells in Graves' hyperthyroidism and ophthalmopathy.

Here the sequenced sample was peripheral blood mononuclear cells (PBMCs), taken at new diagnosis, from a patient treated with antithyroid drugs. These receptors all come from a woman aged 35-65 years with Graves disease. Donor details come from another sample of the same person, matched by shared clones.

This clonotype came up many times. The chain links TRBV6-5 to TRBJ2-1; D unresolved. V gave up 0 bases and J gave up 0 bases, with 6 bases separating them. The CDR3 consists of 15 residues. From germline, CDR1 is MNHEY and CDR2 SVGAGI. Here the CDR3 DNA reads TGTGCCAGCAGTTACTCGCCAGGCTCCTACAATGAGCAGTTCTTC. It yields the protein CASSYSPGSYNEQFF.

The chain carries TRBV19 and TRBJ2-6, with TRBD1 matching over 7 bases. The CDR3 consists of 15 residues. With 10 bases clipped from V and 1 base from J, the junction kept 7 bases outside the gene matches. Germline CDR1 and CDR2: LNHDA and SQIVND (reference sequence). CDR3 loop: CATEARGSGANVLTF. In nucleotides, the CDR3 is TGTGCCACCGAGGCCAGGGGGTCTGGGGCCAACGTCCTGACTTTC.

The chain combines TRBV3-1 with TRBJ2-3, with D possibly being TRBD1 (6 bases). CDR1 LGHDT and CDR2 YNNKEL come from the germline V gene (reference sequence). CDR3 length: 16 residues. V lost 1 base, J lost 3 bases, and 14 bases lay in between. The CDR3, as DNA: TGTGCCAGCAGCCAAGTCAGTTGGCAGGGGACAGATACGCAGTATTTT. Its protein is CASSQVSWQGTDTQYF.

In the case of this clonotype: An end of the junction does not agree with germline; a read error may underlie this. The V call is TRBV2, the J call TRBJ2-1; 11 bases fit TRBD2. The CDR3 has 14 amino acids. The germline CDR1 and CDR2 sequences are SNHLY and FYNNEI. CDR3 sequence reads: CATRTSGPYNEQSF. In nucleotides, the CDR3 is TGTGCCACCCGGACTAGCGGGCCCTACAATGAGCAGTCCTTC.

This clonotype was observed at least ten times. V usage is TRBV28 and J usage is TRBJ2-7; 12 bases line up with TRBD1. The CDR3 totals 15 residues. CDR1 and CDR2 (germline): MDHEN, SYDVKM. With 2 bases clipped from V and 7 bases from J, the junction kept 6 bases outside the gene matches. CDR3 region: CASSLRDRGLGEQYF. In DNA form, the CDR3 reads TGTGCCAGCAGTTTAAGGGACAGGGGGCTGGGGGAGCAGTACTTC.

The rearrangement links TRBV13 to TRBJ1-2; D might be TRBD1 (6 bases). V was pared by 0 bases and J by 7 bases, with 12 bases between. The CDR3 totals 14 residues. Germline V lookup: CDR1 PRHDT, CDR2 FYEKMQ (reference sequence). The chain's CDR3 is CASSLGQGVRGYTF. The DNA of the CDR3 is TGTGCCAGCAGCTTAGGACAGGGTGTCCGTGGCTACACCTTC.

This clonotype was observed at least ten times. The CDR3 nucleotides are TGTGCCAGCTCACCACCATCTCAATTGGTGACTGAAGCTTTCTTT. Translating gives CASSPPSQLVTEAFF. The rearrangement links TRBV18 to TRBJ1-1; no reliable D call. The CDR3 extends over 15 amino acids. V dropped 0 bases and J dropped 5 bases, with 13 bases sitting between them. Germline V gene data show CDR1 as KGHSH and CDR2 as LQKENI.

This clonotype showed up many times. CDR3 loop: CASSSPYSSSYEQYF. DNA of the CDR3: TGTGCCAGCAGTTCCCCCTACTCAAGCTCCTACGAGCAGTACTTC. The genes are TRBV28 and TRBJ2-7; D gene uncertain. The germline V gene has CDR1 MDHEN and CDR2 SYDVKM. V lost 4 bases, J lost 0 bases, and 13 bases lay in between. This CDR3 comprises 15 residues.

This clonotype was recorded only once. This chain connects TRBV4-1 to TRBJ1-2, with D possibly being TRBD1 (6 bases). CDR1 and CDR2 from the germline V gene are MGHRA and YSYEKL. CDR3 length: 15 amino acids. With 2 bases removed from V and 1 base from J, the gap between germline ends came to 11 bases. The CDR3 region is CASSQNPGVNYGYTF. Written as DNA, the CDR3 is TGCGCCAGCAGCCAAAACCCAGGGGTTAACTATGGCTACACCTTC.

This rearrangement joins TRBV2 to TRBJ2-3, with D possibly TRBD2 on 6 matching bases. From germline, CDR1 is SNHLY and CDR2 FYNNEI. V dropped 7 bases and J dropped 0 bases, with 11 bases sitting between them. The CDR3 loop spans 14 amino acids. The CDR3 loop is CASIRGISTDTQYF. The DNA for the CDR3 is TGTGCCAGCATCCGGGGGATTAGCACAGATACGCAGTATTTT.

This chain connects TRBV29-1 to TRBJ1-1; D not resolved. V lost 3 bases to trimming and J lost 2 bases, with 4 bases between them. Germline assignment: CDR1 SQVTM and CDR2 ANQGSEA. The CDR3 runs 11 residues. In nucleotides, the CDR3 is TGCAGCGTTGATAGCAACACTGAAGCTTTCTTT. It codes for CSVDSNTEAFF.

The table lists this clonotype with a few counts. This rearrangement joins TRBV24-1 to TRBJ1-2, with a possible D match to TRBD1 (6 bases). Germline V CDR1 and CDR2: KGHDR, SFDVKD. Trimming shortened V by 9 bases and J by 3 bases, and 10 bases separated the two germline ends. CDR3 length: 12 residues. In DNA form, the CDR3 reads TGTGCCACCTCTTCAGGGGACTATGGCTACACCTTC. Protein product: CATSSGDYGYTF.

In its sample, this clonotype was seen many times. The rearrangement joins TRBV6-1 to TRBJ1-2, with a tentative D call TRBD1 (5 bases). Trimming stripped 5 bases from V and 2 bases from J, with 9 bases between. The germline gives CDR1 MNHNS, CDR2 SASEGT. The CDR3 is 13 residues long. CDR3 bases: TGTGCCAGCAGTACAGGATTCAACTATGGCTACACCTTC. Its protein is CASSTGFNYGYTF.